The present entry profiles one TCR beta chain with its context. Its antigen is currently unknown. The sample comes from a study of radiotherapy plus CTLA-4 blockade in lung cancer. Turning to the study itself: Objective responses occurred in 18% of patients; around 30% had disease control. Findings of the study overall: Radiotherapy was combined with ipilimumab, and tumor-derived TCR clones then expanded in blood. Increased serum interferon-beta after radiation also reportedly predicted response strongly.

Profiled with immunoSEQ multiplex PCR; TCRdb holds only in-frame clones, not every one. The data contain about 39,000 clones, about four fifths of them singletons. Trimming left V 1 base short and J 1 base short, with 22 bases between. Per germline, CDR1 SQVTM and CDR2 ANQGSEA. The CDR3 is 18 amino acids. The study treated chemo-refractory metastatic non-small-cell lung cancer patients with focal radiation plus ipilimumab CTLA-4 blockade. The source material was peripheral blood, sampled from a patient treated with radiotherapy plus ipilimumab. The TCR sequence derives from a human donor with non-small cell lung cancer that progressed on radiotherapy plus ipilimumab. V gene TRBV29-1 combines with J gene TRBJ1-2; D is uncertain. The CDR3 sequence is CSVEVADSLAYINYGYTF. In DNA form, the CDR3 reads TGCAGCGTTGAAGTGGCAGATAGCCTCGCCTACATTAACTATGGCTACACCTTC.